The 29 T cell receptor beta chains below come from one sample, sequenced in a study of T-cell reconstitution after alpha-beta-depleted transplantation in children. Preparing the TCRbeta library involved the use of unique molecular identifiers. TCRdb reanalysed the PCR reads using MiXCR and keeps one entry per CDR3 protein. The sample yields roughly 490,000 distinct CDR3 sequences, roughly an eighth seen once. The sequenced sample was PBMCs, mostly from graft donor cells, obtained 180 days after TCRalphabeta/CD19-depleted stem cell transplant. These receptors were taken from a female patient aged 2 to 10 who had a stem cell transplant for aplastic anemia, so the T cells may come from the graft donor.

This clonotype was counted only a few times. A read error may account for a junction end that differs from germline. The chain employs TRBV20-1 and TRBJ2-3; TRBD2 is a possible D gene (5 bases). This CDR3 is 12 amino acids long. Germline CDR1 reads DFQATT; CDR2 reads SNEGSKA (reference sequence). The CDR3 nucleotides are TGCAGTGCGAGAGCGGTTGCAGATACGCAGTATTTT. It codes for CSARAVADTQYF.

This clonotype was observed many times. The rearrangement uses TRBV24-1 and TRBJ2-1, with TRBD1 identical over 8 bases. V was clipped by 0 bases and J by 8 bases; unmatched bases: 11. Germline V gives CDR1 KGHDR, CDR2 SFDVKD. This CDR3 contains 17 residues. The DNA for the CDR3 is TGTGCCACCAGTGATTTGGGGACAGGAGCGAGTACGGATGAGCAGTTCTTC. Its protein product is CATSDLGTGASTDEQFF.

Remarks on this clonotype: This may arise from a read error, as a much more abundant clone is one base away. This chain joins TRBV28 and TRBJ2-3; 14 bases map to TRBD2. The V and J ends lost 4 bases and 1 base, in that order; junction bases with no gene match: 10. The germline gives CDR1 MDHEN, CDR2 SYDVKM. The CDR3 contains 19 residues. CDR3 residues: CASSYYGTSGRGGTDTQYF. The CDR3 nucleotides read TGTGCCAGCAGTTACTATGGGACTAGCGGGAGAGGGGGCACAGATACGCAGTATTTT.

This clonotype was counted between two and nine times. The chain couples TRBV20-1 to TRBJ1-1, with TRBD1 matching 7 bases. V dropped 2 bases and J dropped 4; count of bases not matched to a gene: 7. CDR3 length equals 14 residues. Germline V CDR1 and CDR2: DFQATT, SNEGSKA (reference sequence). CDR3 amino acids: CSARPARGLTEAFF. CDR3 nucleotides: TGCAGTGCTAGACCCGCTAGGGGGCTCACTGAAGCTTTCTTT.

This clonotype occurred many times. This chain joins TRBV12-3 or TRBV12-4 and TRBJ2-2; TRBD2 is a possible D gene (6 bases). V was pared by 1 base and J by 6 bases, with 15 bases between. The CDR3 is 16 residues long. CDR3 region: CASSLVAANLPGELFF. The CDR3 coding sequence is TGTGCCAGCAGTTTAGTAGCGGCTAACTTGCCCGGGGAGCTGTTTTTT.

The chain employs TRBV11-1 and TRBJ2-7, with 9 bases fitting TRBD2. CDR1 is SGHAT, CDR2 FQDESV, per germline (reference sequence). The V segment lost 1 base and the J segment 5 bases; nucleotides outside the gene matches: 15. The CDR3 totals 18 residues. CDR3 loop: CASSLGGAREGLLNEQYF. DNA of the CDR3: TGTGCCAGCAGCTTAGGCGGGGCGCGGGAGGGCCTGCTGAACGAGCAGTACTTC.

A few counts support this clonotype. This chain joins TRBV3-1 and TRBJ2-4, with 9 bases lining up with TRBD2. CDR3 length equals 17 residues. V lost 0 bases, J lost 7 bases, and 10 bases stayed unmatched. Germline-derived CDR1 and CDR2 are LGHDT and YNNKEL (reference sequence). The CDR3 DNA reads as TGTGCCAGCAGCCAAGATCGTGGACTAGCGTTGAGGAACATTCAGTACTTC. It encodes CASSQDRGLALRNIQYF.

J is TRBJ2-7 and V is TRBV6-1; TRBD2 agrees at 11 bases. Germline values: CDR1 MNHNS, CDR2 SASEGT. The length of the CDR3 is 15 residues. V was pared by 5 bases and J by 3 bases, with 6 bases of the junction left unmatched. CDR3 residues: CASSPLAGENYEQYF. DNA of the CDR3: TGTGCCAGCAGTCCACTAGCGGGAGAGAACTACGAGCAGTACTTC.

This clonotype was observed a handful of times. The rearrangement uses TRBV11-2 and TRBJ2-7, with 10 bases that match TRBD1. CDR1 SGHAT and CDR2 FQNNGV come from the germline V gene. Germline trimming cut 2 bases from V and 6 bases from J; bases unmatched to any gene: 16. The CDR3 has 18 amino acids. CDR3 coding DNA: TGTGCCAGCAGCTTAACCCGGGACAGGGGTGAGATAAAGGGCGAGCAGTACGTC. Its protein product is CASSLTRDRGEIKGEQYV.

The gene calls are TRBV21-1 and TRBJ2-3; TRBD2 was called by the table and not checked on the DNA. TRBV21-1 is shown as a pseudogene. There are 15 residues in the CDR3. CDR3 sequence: CASSTGLARPDTQYF. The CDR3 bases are TGTGCCAGCAGCACCGGACTAGCTCGGCCAGATACGCAGTATTTT.

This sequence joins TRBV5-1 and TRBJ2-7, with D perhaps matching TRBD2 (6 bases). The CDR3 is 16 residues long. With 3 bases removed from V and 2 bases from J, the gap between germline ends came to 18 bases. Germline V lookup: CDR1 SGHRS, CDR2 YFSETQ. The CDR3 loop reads CASSSPPGLATYEQYF. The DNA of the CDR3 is TGCGCCAGCAGCTCTCCACCGGGACTCGCAACCTACGAGCAGTACTTC.

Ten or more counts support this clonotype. The CDR3 loop reads CASSPGTGGLNEQFF. In DNA form, the CDR3 reads TGTGCCAGCAGCCCCGGGACAGGGGGCCTCAATGAGCAGTTCTTC. V gene TRBV12-3 or TRBV12-4 combines with J gene TRBJ2-1; 12 bases are shared with TRBD1. V was clipped by 6 bases and J by 6 bases; unmatched bases: 6. The length of the CDR3 is 15 residues.

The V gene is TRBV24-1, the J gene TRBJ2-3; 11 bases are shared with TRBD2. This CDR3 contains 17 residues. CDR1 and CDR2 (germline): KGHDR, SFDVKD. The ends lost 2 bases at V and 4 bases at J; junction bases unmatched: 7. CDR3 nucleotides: TGTGCCACCAGTGATTCCGGGACTAGCGGTCCCCCAGATACGCAGTATTTT. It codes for CATSDSGTSGPPDTQYF.

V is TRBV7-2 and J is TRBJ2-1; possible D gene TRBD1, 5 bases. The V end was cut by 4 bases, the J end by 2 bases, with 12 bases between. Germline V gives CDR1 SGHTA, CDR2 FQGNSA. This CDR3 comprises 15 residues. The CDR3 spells CASSSGQVAYNEQFF. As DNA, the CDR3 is TGTGCCAGCAGCTCCGGACAAGTAGCCTACAATGAGCAGTTCTTC.

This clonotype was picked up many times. CDR3 sequence reads: CASSSGRSSGANVLTF. CDR3 bases: TGCGCCAGCAGCTCGGGACGGAGCTCTGGGGCCAACGTCCTGACTTTC. The V call is TRBV5-1, the J call TRBJ2-6; TRBD1 or TRBD2 may be the D gene (5 bases each). CDR3 size: 16 residues. V lost 3 bases, J lost 0 bases, and 10 bases lay in between. The germline V gene encodes CDR1 SGHRS and CDR2 YFSETQ.

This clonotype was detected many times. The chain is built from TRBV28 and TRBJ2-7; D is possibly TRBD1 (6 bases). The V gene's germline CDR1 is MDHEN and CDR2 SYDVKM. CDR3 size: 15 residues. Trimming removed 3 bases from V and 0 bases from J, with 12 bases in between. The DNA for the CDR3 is TGTGCCAGCAGTTTTTTTGGACAGTCCTCCTACGAGCAGTACTTC. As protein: CASSFFGQSSYEQYF.

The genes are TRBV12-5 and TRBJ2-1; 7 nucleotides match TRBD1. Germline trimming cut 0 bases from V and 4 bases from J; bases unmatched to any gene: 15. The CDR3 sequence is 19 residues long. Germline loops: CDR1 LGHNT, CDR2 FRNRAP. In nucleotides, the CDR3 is TGTGCTAGTGGTTTGGTACTTATGGGACAGCTTTACGAATACAATGAGCAGTTCTTC. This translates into CASGLVLMGQLYEYNEQFF.

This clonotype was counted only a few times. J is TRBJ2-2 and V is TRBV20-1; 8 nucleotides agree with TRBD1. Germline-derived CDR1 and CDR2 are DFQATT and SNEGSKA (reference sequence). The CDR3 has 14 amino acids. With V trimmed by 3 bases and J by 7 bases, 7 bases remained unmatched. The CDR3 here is CSARGTGGIGELFF. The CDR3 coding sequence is TGCAGTGCTAGGGGGACAGGAGGGATCGGGGAGCTGTTTTTT.

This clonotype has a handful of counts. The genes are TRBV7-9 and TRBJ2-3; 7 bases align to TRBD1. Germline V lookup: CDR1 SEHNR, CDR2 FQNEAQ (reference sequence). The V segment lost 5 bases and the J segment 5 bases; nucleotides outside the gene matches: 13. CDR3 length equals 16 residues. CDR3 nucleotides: TGTGCCAGCAGCGGTCGACAGGGAGAATTGGGAGATACGCAGTATTTT. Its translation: CASSGRQGELGDTQYF.

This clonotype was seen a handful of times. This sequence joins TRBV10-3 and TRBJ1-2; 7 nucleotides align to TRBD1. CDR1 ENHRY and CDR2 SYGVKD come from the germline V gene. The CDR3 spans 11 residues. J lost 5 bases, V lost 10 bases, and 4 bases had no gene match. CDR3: CASTGVYGYTF. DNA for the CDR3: TGTGCCAGCACAGGGGTTTATGGCTACACCTTC.

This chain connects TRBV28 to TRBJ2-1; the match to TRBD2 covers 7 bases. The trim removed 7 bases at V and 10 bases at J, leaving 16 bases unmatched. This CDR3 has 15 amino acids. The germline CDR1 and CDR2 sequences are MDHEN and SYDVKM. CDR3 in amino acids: CASNGGSTHDAEQFF. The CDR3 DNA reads TGTGCCAGCAACGGGGGGTCTACTCACGACGCGGAGCAGTTCTTC.

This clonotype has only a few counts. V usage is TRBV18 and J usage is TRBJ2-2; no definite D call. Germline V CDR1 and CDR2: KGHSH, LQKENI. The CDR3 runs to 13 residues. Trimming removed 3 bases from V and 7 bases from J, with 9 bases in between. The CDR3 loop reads CASSPATLGELFF. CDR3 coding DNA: TGTGCCAGCTCACCGGCTACGCTCGGGGAGCTGTTTTTT.

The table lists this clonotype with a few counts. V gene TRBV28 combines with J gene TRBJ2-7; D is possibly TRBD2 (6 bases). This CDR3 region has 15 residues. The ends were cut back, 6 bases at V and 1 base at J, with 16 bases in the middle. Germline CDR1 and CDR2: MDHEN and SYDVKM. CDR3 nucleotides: TGTGCCAGCAGCTTAGGAGGGGCGGATTCCTACGAGCAGTACGTC. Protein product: CASSLGGADSYEQYV.

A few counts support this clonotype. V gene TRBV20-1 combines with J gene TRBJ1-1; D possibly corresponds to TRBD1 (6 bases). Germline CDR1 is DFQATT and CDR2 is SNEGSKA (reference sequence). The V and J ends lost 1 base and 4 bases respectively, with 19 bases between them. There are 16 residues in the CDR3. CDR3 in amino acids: CSARGTSRGLGTEAFF. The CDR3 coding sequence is TGCAGTGCTAGAGGAACTTCCAGGGGTTTGGGCACTGAAGCTTTCTTT.

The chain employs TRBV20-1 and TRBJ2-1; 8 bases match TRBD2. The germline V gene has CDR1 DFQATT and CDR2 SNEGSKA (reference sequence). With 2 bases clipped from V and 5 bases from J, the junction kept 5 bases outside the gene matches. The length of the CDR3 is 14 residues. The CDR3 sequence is CSARPGLVDNEQFF. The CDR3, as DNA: TGCAGTGCTAGACCGGGACTAGTGGACAATGAGCAGTTCTTC.

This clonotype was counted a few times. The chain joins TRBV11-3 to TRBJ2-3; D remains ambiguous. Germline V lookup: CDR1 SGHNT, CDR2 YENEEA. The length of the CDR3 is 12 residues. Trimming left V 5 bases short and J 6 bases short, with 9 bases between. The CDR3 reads CASSHLEDTQYF. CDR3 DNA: TGTGCCAGCAGCCATCTGGAGGATACGCAGTATTTT.

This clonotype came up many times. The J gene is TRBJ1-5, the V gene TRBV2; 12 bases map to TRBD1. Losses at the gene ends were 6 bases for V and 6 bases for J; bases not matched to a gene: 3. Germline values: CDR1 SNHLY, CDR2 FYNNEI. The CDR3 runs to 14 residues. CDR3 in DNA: TGTGCCAGCAGGGGGACAGGGGGCTTTCAGCCCCAGCATTTT. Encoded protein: CASRGTGGFQPQHF.

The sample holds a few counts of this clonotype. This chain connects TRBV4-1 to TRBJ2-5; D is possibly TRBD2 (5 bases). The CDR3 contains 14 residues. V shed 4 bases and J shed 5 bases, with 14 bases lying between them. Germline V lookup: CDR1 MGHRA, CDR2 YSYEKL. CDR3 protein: CASSRQLGRETQYF. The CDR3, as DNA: TGCGCCAGCAGCCGCCAACTAGGACGGGAGACCCAGTACTTC.

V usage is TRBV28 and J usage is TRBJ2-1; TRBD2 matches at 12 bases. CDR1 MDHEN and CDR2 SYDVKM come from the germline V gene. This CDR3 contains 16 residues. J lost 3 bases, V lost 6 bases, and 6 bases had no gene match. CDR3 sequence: CASSQLAGGYYNEQFF. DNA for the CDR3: TGTGCCAGCAGCCAACTAGCGGGAGGTTACTACAATGAGCAGTTCTTC.